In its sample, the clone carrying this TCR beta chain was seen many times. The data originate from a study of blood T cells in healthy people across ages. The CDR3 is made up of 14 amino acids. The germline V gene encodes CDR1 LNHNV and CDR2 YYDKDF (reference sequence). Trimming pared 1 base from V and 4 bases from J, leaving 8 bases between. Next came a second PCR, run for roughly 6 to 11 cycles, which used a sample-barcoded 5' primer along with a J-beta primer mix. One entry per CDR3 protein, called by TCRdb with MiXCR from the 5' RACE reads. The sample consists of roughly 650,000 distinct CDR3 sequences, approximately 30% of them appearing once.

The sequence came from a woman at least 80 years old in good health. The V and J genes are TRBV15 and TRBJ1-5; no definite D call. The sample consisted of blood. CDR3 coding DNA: TGTGCCACCAGCAGAGCTGCGGGAAATCAGCCCCAGCATTTT. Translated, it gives CATSRAAGNQPQHF.